This T cell receptor (beta chain) originates from a study of patients and donors after allogeneic stem cell transplantation. The CDR3 sequence is 14 residues long. Germline loops: CDR1 SGHTA, CDR2 FQGNSA. Trimming pared 3 bases from V and 4 bases from J, leaving 10 bases between. From the RT-PCR reads, TCRdb called clonotypes with MiXCR, one entry per CDR3 protein. This sample has about 200,000 distinct CDR3 sequences, with approximately 41% found just once. This clonotype was obtained from a human donor who was either an allogeneic HSCT recipient or a stem cell or donor lymphocyte infusion donor (not recorded which). It is not recorded whose cells these are; they may come from a transplant donor. Sequenced: blood, either unsorted or a sorted T cell fraction (not recorded which). V and J are TRBV7-2 and TRBJ1-5; possible D gene TRBD1, 5 bases. The CDR3 DNA is TGTGCCAGCAGCTTTGCAGGGCGTAATCAGCCCCAGCATTTT. It specifies CASSFAGRNQPQHF.